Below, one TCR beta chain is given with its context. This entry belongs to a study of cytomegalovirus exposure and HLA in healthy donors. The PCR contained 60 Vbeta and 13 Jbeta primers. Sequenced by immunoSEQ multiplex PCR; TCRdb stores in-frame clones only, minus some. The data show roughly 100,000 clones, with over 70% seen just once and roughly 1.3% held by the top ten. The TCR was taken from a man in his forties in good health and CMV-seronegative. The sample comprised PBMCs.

CDR3 region: CASRGAWASYEQYF. The CDR3 DNA is TGCGCCAGCAGGGGGGCCTGGGCGAGCTACGAGCAGTACTTC. The V call is TRBV4-1, the J call TRBJ2-7, with D possibly TRBD1 on 6 matching bases. Trimming took 6 bases from V and 3 from J, leaving 15 bases between them. Looked up from germline, CDR1 is MGHRA and CDR2 is YSYEKL. The CDR3 sequence is 14 residues long.